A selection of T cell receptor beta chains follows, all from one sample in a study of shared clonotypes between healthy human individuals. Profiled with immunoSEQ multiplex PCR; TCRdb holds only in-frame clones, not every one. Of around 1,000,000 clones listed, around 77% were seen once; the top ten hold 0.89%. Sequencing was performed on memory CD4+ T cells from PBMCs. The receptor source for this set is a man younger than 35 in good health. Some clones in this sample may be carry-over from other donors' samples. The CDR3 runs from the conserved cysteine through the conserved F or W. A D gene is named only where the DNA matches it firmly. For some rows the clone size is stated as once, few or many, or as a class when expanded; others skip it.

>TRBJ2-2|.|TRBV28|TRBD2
TGTGCCAGCAGTTTATCGGGACTAGCGGGGAACACCGGGGAGCTGTTTTTT
CASSLSGLAGNTGELFF
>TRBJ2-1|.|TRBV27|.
TGTGCCAGCAGACCCCGGGACTCTCCATACAATGAGCAGTTCTTC
CASRPRDSPYNEQFF
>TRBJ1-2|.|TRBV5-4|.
TGTGCCAGCAGCTTGGCCATGGGTCGAGACTATGGCTACACCTTC
CASSLAMGRDYGYTF
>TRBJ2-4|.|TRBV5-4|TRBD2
TGTGCCAGCAGCTCCGCTAGCGGTAGGGGCCAAAACATTCAGTACTTC
CASSSASGRGQNIQYF
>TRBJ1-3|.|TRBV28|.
TGTGCCAGCAGTTTATTGTCAGGGACCTCCTCTGGAAACACCATATATTTT
CASSLLSGTSSGNTIYF
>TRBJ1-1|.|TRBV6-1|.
TGTGCCAGCAGTGAAGTACGGCGGGATGAAGCTTTCTTT
CASSEVRRDEAFF
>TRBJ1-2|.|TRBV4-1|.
TGCGCCAGCAGCCGCAGGACACAGGGCAACTATGGCTACACCTTC
CASSRRTQGNYGYTF
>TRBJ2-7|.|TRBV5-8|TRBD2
TGTGCCAGCAGCTGGGGGGGACCGAACTACGAGCAGTACTTC
CASSWGGPNYEQYF
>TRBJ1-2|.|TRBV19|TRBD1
TGTGCCAGTACCATTACGGAGGGGGCTGGCTACACCTTC
CASTITEGAGYTF
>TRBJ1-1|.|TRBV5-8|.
TGTGCCAGCAGCAGAGTACAGGGAAACACTGAAGCTTTCTTT
CASSRVQGNTEAFF
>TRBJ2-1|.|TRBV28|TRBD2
TGTGCCAGCGCTGGACTAGCTCTTTACAATGAGCAGTTCTTC
CASAGLALYNEQFF
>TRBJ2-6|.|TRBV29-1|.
TGCAGCGTTGTACAGGATAGAGGGGCCAACGTCCTGACTTTC
CSVVQDRGANVLTF
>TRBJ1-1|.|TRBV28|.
TGTGCCAGCAGTGTTCTAGGAGGATGGCCCTCTTCGGGGAACACTGAAGCTTTCTTT
CASSVLGGWPSSGNTEAFF
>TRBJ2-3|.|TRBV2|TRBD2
TGTGCCAGCCGGACCGACGGGGGGAGCGGAAGCACAGATACGCAGTATTTT
CASRTDGGSGSTDTQYF
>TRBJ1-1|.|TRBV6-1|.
TGTGCCAGCAGCAAAGAGGGAGGTGAAGCTTTCTTT
CASSKEGGEAFF
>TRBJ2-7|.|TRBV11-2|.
TGTGCCAGCAGCTTTTCGGGGCGGGAGCAGTACTTC
CASSFSGREQYF
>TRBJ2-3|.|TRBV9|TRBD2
TGTGCCAGCAGCTTCACCCCCGGGACGCAGCGGGGAGATACGCAGTATTTT
CASSFTPGTQRGDTQYF
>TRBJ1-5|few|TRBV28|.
TGTGCCAGCAGTCTTCCAGGGTTTAGCAATCAGCCCCAGCATTTT
CASSLPGFSNQPQHF
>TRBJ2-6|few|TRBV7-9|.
TGTGCCAGCAGCTTAGCGTTGGGACGGCCCTCTGGGGCCAACGTCCTGACTTTC
CASSLALGRPSGANVLTF
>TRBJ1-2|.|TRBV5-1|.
TGCGCCAGCAGCCCCCAGGTTATGAAATATGGCTACACCTTC
CASSPQVMKYGYTF
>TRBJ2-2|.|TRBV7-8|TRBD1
TGTGCCAGCAGCTTAGTTGGGGTGGCAGGGGGCAACACCGGGGAGCTGTTTTTT
CASSLVGVAGGNTGELFF
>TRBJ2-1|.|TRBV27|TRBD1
TGTGCCAGAGGAACAGGGGGCCCATACAATGAGCAGTTCTTC
CARGTGGPYNEQFF
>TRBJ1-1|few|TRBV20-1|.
TGCAGTGCTATCGCCCACACTGAAGCTTTCTTT
CSAIAHTEAFF
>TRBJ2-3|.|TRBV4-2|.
TGTGCCAGCAGCCAACCAAACCCGGATGTTACAGATACGCAGTATTTT
CASSQPNPDVTDTQYF
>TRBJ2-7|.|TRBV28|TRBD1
TGTGCCAGCAGTTTGCGGGACAGGGTGGTTGAGCAGTACTTC
CASSLRDRVVEQYF
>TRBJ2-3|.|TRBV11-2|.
TGTGCCAGCAGCTTAGGCTCCACAGATACGCAGTATTTT
CASSLGSTDTQYF
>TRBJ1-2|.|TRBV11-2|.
TGTGCCAGCAGCTTAGGTGACCCCATCTATGGCTACACCTTC
CASSLGDPIYGYTF
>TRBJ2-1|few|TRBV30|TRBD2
TGTGCCTGGAGCGAAGGACTAGCGGGAAACTACAATGAGCAGTTCTTC
CAWSEGLAGNYNEQFF
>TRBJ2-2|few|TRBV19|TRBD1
TGTGCCAGTAGTGAACAGGGGGCAACCGGGGAGCTGTTTTTT
CASSEQGATGELFF
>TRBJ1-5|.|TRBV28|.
TGTGCCAGCAGTTTCGGGGAAAGCAATCAGCCCCAGCATTTT
CASSFGESNQPQHF
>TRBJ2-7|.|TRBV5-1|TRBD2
TGCGCCAGCAGTCCTCTAGCGGGAACCTACGAGCAGTACTTC
CASSPLAGTYEQYF
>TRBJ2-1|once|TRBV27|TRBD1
TGTGCCAGCAGTCCTAGGGACAGGGGGCCGAATGAGCAGTTCTTC
CASSPRDRGPNEQFF
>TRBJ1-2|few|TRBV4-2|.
TGTGCCAGCAGCCAAGATCGCCTGCAAGGCTACACCTTC
CASSQDRLQGYTF
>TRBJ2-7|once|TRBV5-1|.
TGCGCCAGCAGCTTGACTGCAGGGACGGACGAGCAGTACTTC
CASSLTAGTDEQYF
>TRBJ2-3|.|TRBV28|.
TGTGCCAGCAGTCCCCCGCCAGGGCAGACAGATACGCAGTATTTT
CASSPPPGQTDTQYF
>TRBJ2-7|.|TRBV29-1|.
TGCAGCGTTGGGCCCGATTCCTACGAGCAGTACTTC
CSVGPDSYEQYF
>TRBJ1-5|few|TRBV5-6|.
TGTGCCAGCAGCTGGTTGCGGGATAGCAATCAGCCCCAGCATTTT
CASSWLRDSNQPQHF
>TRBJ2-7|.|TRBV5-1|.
TGCGCCAGCAGCGAGGGAGGCCTGAGCTCCTACGAGCAGTACTTC
CASSEGGLSSYEQYF
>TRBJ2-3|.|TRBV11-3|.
TGTGCCAGCAGCTTAGCGCGAGGCAGGGGAACAGATACGCAGTATTTT
CASSLARGRGTDTQYF
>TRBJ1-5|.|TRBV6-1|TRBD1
TGTGCCAGCAGTGGAGGGGGCGACAGGGGTCACTTCCATTTT
CASSGGGDRGHFHF
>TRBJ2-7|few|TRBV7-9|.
TGTGCCAGCACCGATCAAGGGGGCTACGAGCAGTACTTC
CASTDQGGYEQYF
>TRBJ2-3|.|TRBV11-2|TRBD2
TGTGCCAGCAGTTTAGCGGGGAAGCGCACAGATACGCAGTATTTT
CASSLAGKRTDTQYF
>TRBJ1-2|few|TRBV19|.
TGTGCCAGTAGTCCACCAGAACCCACTAACTATGGCTACACCTTC
CASSPPEPTNYGYTF
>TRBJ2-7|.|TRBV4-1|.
TGCGCCAGCAGCCAAGGTCACGGGAGCTCCTACGAGCAGTACTTC
CASSQGHGSSYEQYF
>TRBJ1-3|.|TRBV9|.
TGTGCCAGCAGCCTGGTCGAGGGAAACACCATATATTTT
CASSLVEGNTIYF
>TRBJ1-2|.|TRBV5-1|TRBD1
TGCGCCAGCAGCTTGGAGGCAGGGGGCTACTATGGCTACACCTTC
CASSLEAGGYYGYTF
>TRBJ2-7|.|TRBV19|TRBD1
TGTGCCAGTAGTATAGTAACAGGGGGCTCCTACGAGCAGTACTTC
CASSIVTGGSYEQYF
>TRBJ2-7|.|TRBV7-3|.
TGTGCCAGCAGCTCGAAGGACAGTCTTTGCTCCTACGAGCAGTACTTC
CASSSKDSLCSYEQYF
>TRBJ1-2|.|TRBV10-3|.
TGTGCCATCAGTGAGTCGCAGAACTATGGCTACACCTTC
CAISESQNYGYTF